These 3 T cell receptor beta chains were all obtained from the same sample, sequenced in a study of T cell repertoires in cytomegalovirus infection. Antigens for these TCRs are unknown. Each CDR3 protein is one row after TCRdb ran MiXCR on the reads. The data contain hundreds of thousands of distinct CDR3 sequences, roughly 33% of them singletons. Sequencing used cultured PBMCs, obtained from culture after CMV antigen stimulation. These receptors originate from a human donor in good health (CMV status not recorded). Some clones in this sample may be carry-over from other donors' samples.

The chain joins TRBV29-1 to TRBJ1-1; the D is unclear. Trimming cost V 7 bases and J 4 bases, with 13 bases left between them. CDR1 SQVTM and CDR2 ANQGSEA come from the germline V gene. The CDR3 is 12 residues long. In nucleotides, the CDR3 is TGCAGCGGGGTCAGATCGGGCACTGAAGCTTTCTTT. Protein: CSGVRSGTEAFF. Full variable domain (outside the CDR3, taken from reference TRBV29-1 and TRBJ1-1): SAVISQKPSRDICQRGTSLTIQCQVDSQVTMMFWYRQQPGQSLTLIATANQGSEATYESGFVIDKFPISRPNLTFSTLTVSNMSPEDSSIYLCSGVRSGTEAFFGQGTRLTVV.

This clonotype was detected a few times. The gene calls are TRBV7-2 and TRBJ2-7; 8 positions match TRBD1. CDR3 length: 16 amino acids. V trimming: 3 bases; J trimming: 4 bases; junction bases outside the gene matches: 11. Germline V gene sequence: CDR1 SGHTA, CDR2 FQGNSA. DNA of the CDR3: TGTGCCAGCAGCTTTTCCGGGACAGGCCGATTGTACGAGCAGTACTTC. Its protein product is CASSFSGTGRLYEQYF.

This clonotype came up a few times. The rearrangement links TRBV7-2 to TRBJ2-6, with 9 positions matching TRBD2. The CDR3 loop spans 17 amino acids. The V and J ends lost 5 bases and 2 bases, in that order; junction bases with no gene match: 7. Per germline, CDR1 SGHTA and CDR2 FQGNSA. The CDR3, as DNA: TGTGCCAGCAGCCCGACTGGCGGGGGGGCTGGGGCCAACGTCCTGACTTTC. Protein sequence: CASSPTGGGAGANVLTF.